The rows below give T cell receptor beta chains drawn from one sample of a study of early T cells in non-severe SARS-CoV-2 infection. One entry per CDR3 protein, called by TCRdb with MiXCR from the 5' RACE reads. The repertoire includes about 83,000 distinct CDR3 sequences, roughly 13% of them detected once, and 3% sits in the top ten. The sequencing input was whole blood. The receptors were sampled from an adult who was a healthcare worker with PCR-confirmed SARS-CoV-2 infection or an uninfected control (not recorded which). The CDR3 runs from the conserved cysteine through the conserved F or W.

j_call v_call cdr3_aa
TRBJ2-7 TRBV28 CASKAGGVSYEQYF
TRBJ2-3 TRBV28 CASSRYTQYF
TRBJ2-7 TRBV11-2 CASSLLSYEQYF
TRBJ2-5 TRBV7-2 CASSLNTGTAETQYF
TRBJ2-3 TRBV10-2 CASSDRGGGPGTDTQYF
TRBJ2-7 TRBV10-3 CAISGRHEGEQYF
TRBJ2-1 TRBV4-1 CASSPPTSGGHPGNEQFF
TRBJ2-4 TRBV6-6 CASSWDSMNIQYF
TRBJ2-1 TRBV20-1 CSARGLGDEQFF
TRBJ1-1 TRBV9 CASSLQGYNTEAFF
TRBJ2-1 TRBV12-3/TRBV12-4 CASSFEVGEQFF
TRBJ2-7 TRBV6-5 CASSFQRQGSYEQYF
TRBJ2-1 TRBV28 CASSSIQVSVNEQFF
TRBJ1-3 TRBV12-3/TRBV12-4 CASSFTGRDNTIYF
TRBJ2-7 TRBV5-1 CASSPLGSTSYEQYF
TRBJ2-5 TRBV20-1 CSIGTQEFAQYF
TRBJ1-6 TRBV28 CASSTDRVFLHF
TRBJ2-3 TRBV9 CASSRRGRTDTQYF
TRBJ2-1 TRBV6-2/TRBV6-3 CASSYYPTSGIYNEQFF
TRBJ2-5 TRBV7-2 CASSPGRDRLETQYF
TRBJ1-1 TRBV29-1 CSATGQGAAEAFF
TRBJ2-3 TRBV7-9 CASSQSGGGRSDTQYF
TRBJ2-2 TRBV9 CASSFTGGGGELFF
TRBJ2-7 TRBV6-5 CASRDGGPNYEQYF
TRBJ1-6 TRBV9 CASSVAGQGTSPLHF
TRBJ2-1 TRBV6-5 CASSYRKAGVGNEQFF
TRBJ1-5 TRBV6-1 CASSEMAGGGQPQHF
TRBJ2-7 TRBV18 CASSPPTGAYEQYF
TRBJ2-1 TRBV29-1 CSVGYNEQFF
TRBJ2-2 TRBV7-9 CASSKSGELFF
TRBJ1-1 TRBV7-3 CASSLLANTEAFF
TRBJ1-5 TRBV19 CASSRPSGTGTRRNQPQHF
TRBJ2-2 TRBV30 CAWSMGGAAGELFF
TRBJ2-3 TRBV19 CASSIDYGPYTDTQYF
TRBJ2-1 TRBV29-1 CSVDWREGRGEQFF
TRBJ1-1 TRBV7-6 CASSFAANTEAFF
TRBJ1-1 TRBV6-5 CASRLTVLEPHTEAFF
TRBJ2-3 TRBV18 CASSPLPGDGTDTQYF
TRBJ2-1 TRBV9 CASSRLAGSSGGNEQFF
TRBJ2-3 TRBV5-1 CASSFYQGPDTQYF
TRBJ2-5 TRBV29-1 CSVELRGEETQYF
TRBJ2-3 TRBV20-1 CSARAGQGMDTQYF
TRBJ2-3 TRBV5-1 CASSYRDRGPLSTDTQYF
TRBJ1-6 TRBV18 CASSPPGRPDGPLHF
TRBJ2-5 TRBV12-3/TRBV12-4 CASSLGYQETQYF
TRBJ2-1 TRBV6-1 CASRGLAGHNEQFF
TRBJ2-3 TRBV7-2 CASSLTSHTQYF
TRBJ2-1 TRBV5-4 CASSPAGVYEQFF